This T cell receptor (beta chain) was profiled in a study of shared clonotypes between healthy human individuals. Concerning this clone: At the DNA level, this CDR3 is encoded by other sequences in the same sample as well.

TCRdb's table, derived via immunoSEQ multiplex PCR, lists solely in-frame clones and lacks some. The data contain about 1.5 million clones, 95% to 99% of them singletons. This CDR3 contains 11 residues. CDR1 DFQATT and CDR2 SNEGSKA come from the germline V gene (reference sequence). V gave up 0 bases and J gave up 9 bases, with 6 bases separating them. V and J are TRBV20-1 and TRBJ2-1, with a weak D call TRBD2 (5 bases). The sequence was obtained from a man aged 30 to 39 in good health. Sequenced input: naive CD4+ T cells sorted from blood. Indicated subset: CD45RA+ positively selected. The CDR3 spells CSARDRGEQFF. DNA for the CDR3: TGCAGTGCTAGAGATCGGGGTGAGCAGTTCTTC.